The entry below describes one T cell receptor (beta chain). V gave up 4 bases and J gave up 3 bases, with 13 bases separating them. The germline V gene has CDR1 LNHDA and CDR2 SQIVND (reference sequence). The CDR3 is 14 residues long. The data belong to a study of T cell changes during pregnancy in multiple sclerosis. Produced via immunoSEQ multiplex PCR; TCRdb's table is partial and in-frame only. This sample has approximately 83,000 clones; approximately 92% occur once, and the top ten carry approximately 4.5%. V and J are TRBV19 and TRBJ2-7; possibly TRBD2 for D (6 bases). This clonotype was obtained from a female donor with multiple sclerosis, enrolled in a pregnancy study. The source was peripheral blood, collected in the first trimester of pregnancy. The CDR3 loop is CASSRSGLLYEQYF. The DNA for the CDR3 is TGTGCCAGTAGTAGATCGGGACTTCTCTACGAGCAGTACTTC.